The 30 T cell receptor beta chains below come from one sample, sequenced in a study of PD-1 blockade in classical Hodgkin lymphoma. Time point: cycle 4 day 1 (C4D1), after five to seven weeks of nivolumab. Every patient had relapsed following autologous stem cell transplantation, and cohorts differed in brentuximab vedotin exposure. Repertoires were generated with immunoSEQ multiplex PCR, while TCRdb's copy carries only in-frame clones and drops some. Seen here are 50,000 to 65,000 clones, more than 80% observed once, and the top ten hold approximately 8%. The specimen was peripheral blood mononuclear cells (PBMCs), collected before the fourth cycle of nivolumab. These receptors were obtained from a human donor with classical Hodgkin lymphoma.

The CDR3 loop reads CASSYGTGGGFF. The DNA for the CDR3 is TGTGCCAGCAGTTACGGGACAGGGGGTGGCTTCTTT. The J gene is TRBJ1-1, the V gene TRBV6-6; 11 nucleotides agree with TRBD1. V was pared by 2 bases and J by 14 bases, with 4 bases of the junction left unmatched. This CDR3 spans 12 amino acids. Germline CDR1 and CDR2: MNHNY and SVGAGI (reference sequence).

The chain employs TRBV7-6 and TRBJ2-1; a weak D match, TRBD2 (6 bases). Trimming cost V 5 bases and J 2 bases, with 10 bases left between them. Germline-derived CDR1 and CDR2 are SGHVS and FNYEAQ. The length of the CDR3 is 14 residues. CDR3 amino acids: CASSPGLTYNEQFF. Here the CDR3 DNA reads TGTGCCAGCAGCCCCGGACTAACCTACAATGAGCAGTTCTTC.

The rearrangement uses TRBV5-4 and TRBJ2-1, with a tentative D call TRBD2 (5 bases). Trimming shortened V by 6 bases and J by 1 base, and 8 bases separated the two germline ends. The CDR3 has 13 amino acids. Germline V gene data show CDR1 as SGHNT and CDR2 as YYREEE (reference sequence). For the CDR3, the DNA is TGTGCCAGCAATTCGGGGTCCTACAATGAGCAGTTCTTC. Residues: CASNSGSYNEQFF.

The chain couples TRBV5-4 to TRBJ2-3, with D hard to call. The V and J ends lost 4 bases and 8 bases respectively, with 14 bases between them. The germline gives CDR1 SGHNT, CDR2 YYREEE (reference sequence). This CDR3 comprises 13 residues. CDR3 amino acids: CASSNPPPATQYF. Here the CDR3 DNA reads TGTGCCAGCAGCAACCCGCCCCCTGCTACGCAGTATTTT.

CDR3 sequence: CSVGGGSGTKETQYF. Here the CDR3 DNA reads TGCAGCGTTGGGGGTGGTAGCGGGACAAAAGAGACCCAGTACTTC. This chain links TRBV29-1 with TRBJ2-5; 8 bases align to TRBD2. The V gene end was trimmed by 4 bases and the J gene end by 3 bases; junction bases not matched to a gene: 10. The CDR3 runs 15 residues. Germline V gene lookup returns CDR1 SQVTM and CDR2 ANQGSEA.

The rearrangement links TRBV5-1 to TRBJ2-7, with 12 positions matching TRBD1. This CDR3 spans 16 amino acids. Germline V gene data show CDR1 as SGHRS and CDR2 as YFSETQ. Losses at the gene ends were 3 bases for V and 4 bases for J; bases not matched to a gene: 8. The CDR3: CASSSLGQGAMYEQYF. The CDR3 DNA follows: TGCGCCAGCAGCTCACTGGGACAGGGGGCTATGTACGAGCAGTACTTC.

This CDR3 reads CASSSWTLFDRTNYEQYF. The CDR3 nucleotides read TGCGCCAGCAGCTCCTGGACCCTATTTGACAGGACAAACTACGAGCAGTACTTC. The gene calls are TRBV5-1 and TRBJ2-7; D might be TRBD1 (6 bases). The CDR3 has 18 residues. V lost 3 bases, J lost 3 bases, and 25 bases lay in between. Germline assignment: CDR1 SGHRS and CDR2 YFSETQ.

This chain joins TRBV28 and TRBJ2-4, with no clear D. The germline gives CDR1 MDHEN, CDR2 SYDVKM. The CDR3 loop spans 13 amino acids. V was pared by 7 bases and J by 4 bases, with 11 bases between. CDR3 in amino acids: CASTPPGKNIQYF. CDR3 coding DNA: TGTGCCAGCACCCCCCCCGGGAAAAACATTCAGTACTTC. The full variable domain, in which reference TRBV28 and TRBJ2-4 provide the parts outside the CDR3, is DVKVTQSSRYLVKRTGEKVFLECVQDMDHENMFWYRQDPGLGLRLIYFSYDVKMKEKGDIPEGYSVSREKKERFSLILESASTNQTSMYLCASTPPGKNIQYFGAGTRLSVL.

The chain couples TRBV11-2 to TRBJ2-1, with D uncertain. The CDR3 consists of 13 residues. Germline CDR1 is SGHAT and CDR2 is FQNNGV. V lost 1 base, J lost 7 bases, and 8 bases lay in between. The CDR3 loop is CASSLVWINEQFF. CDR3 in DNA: TGTGCCAGCAGCTTAGTTTGGATTAATGAGCAGTTCTTC.

Here the CDR3 DNA reads TGTGCCAGCAGCCCCCGGGGACTGTCTGGAAACACCATATATTTT. Amino acid sequence: CASSPRGLSGNTIYF. V gene TRBV7-9 combines with J gene TRBJ1-3; D is perhaps TRBD1 (5 bases). CDR1 is SEHNR, CDR2 FQNEAQ, per germline (reference sequence). V was pared by 5 bases and J by 1 base, with 12 bases between. The CDR3 runs 15 residues.

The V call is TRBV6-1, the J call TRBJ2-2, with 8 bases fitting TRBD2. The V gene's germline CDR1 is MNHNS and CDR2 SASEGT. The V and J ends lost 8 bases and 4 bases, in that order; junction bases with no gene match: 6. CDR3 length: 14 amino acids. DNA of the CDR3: TGTGCCAGCCGCGGGGGGCGGATCACCGGGGAGCTGTTTTTT. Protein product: CASRGGRITGELFF.

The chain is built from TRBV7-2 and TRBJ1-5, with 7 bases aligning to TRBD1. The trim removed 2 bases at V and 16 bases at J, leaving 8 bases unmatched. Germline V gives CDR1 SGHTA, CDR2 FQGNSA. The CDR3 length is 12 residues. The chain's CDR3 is CASSLTGTVVHF. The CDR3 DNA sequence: TGTGCCAGCAGCTTAACGGGGACAGTGGTACATTTT.

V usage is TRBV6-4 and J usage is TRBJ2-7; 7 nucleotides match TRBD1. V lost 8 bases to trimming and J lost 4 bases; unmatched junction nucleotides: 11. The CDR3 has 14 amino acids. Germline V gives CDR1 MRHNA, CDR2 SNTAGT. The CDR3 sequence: CASGETGWTYEQYF. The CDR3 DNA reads TGTGCCAGCGGGGAGACAGGGTGGACATACGAGCAGTACTTC.

CDR3 protein: CSVESRGTASYEQYF. The CDR3 nucleotides read TGCAGCGTTGAAAGTCGTGGGACAGCTTCCTACGAGCAGTACTTC. The V and J genes are TRBV29-1 and TRBJ2-7, with 7 bases that match TRBD1. Germline V lookup: CDR1 SQVTM, CDR2 ANQGSEA. CDR3 length equals 15 residues. V dropped 2 bases and J dropped 1; count of bases not matched to a gene: 8.

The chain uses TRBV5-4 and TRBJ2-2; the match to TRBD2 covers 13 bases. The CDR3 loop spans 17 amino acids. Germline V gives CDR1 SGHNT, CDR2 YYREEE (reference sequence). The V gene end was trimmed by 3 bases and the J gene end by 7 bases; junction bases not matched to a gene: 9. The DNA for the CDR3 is TGTGCCAGCAGCTCCGCCCCGGGACTAGCGGGGAGCGGGGAGCTGTTTTTT. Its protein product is CASSSAPGLAGSGELFF. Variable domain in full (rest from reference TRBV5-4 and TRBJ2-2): ETGVTQSPTHLIKTRGQQVTLRCSSQSGHNTVSWYQQALGQGPQFIFQYYREEENGRGNFPPRFSGLQFPNYSSELNVNALELDDSALYLCASSSAPGLAGSGELFFGEGSRLTVL.

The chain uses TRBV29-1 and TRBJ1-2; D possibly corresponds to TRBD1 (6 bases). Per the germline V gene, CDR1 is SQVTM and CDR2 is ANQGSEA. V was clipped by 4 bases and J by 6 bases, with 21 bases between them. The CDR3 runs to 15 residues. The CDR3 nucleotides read TGCAGCGTTGCGCTTTGGGAACCAGGGGAGAATGGCTACACCTTC. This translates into CSVALWEPGENGYTF.

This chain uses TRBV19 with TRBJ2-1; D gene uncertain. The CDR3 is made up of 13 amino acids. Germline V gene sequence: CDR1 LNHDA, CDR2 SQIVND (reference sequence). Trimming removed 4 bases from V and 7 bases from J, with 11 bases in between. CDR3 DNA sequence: TGTGCCAGTAGTAGGGGTGTTCAGAATGAGCAGTTCTTC. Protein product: CASSRGVQNEQFF.

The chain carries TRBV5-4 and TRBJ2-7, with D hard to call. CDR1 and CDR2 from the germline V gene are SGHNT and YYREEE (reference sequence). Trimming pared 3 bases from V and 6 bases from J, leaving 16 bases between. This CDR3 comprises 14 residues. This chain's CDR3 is CASSWPDSPGEQYF. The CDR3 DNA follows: TGTGCCAGCAGCTGGCCCGACTCCCCTGGCGAGCAGTACTTC. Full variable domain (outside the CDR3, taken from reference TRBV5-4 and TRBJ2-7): ETGVTQSPTHLIKTRGQQVTLRCSSQSGHNTVSWYQQALGQGPQFIFQYYREEENGRGNFPPRFSGLQFPNYSSELNVNALELDDSALYLCASSWPDSPGEQYFGPGTRLTVT.

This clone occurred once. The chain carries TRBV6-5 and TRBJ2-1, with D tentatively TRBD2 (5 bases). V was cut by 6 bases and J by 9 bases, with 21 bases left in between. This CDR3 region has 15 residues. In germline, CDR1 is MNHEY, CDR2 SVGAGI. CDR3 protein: CASRRAALLGGEQFF. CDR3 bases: TGTGCCAGCAGGCGGGCGGCCCTCCTCGGTGGTGAGCAGTTCTTC.

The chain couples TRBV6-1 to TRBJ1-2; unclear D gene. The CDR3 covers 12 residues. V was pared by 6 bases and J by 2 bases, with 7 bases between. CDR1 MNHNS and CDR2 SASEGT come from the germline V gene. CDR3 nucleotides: TGTGCCAGCAGGCGAGGAAACTATGGCTACACCTTC. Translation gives CASRRGNYGYTF.

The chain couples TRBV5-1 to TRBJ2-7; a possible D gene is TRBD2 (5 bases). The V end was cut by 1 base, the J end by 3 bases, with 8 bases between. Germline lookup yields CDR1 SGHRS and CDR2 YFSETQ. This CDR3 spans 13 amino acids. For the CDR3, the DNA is TGCGCCAGCAGCTTGTCTCGGGACTACGAGCAGTACTTC. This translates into CASSLSRDYEQYF.

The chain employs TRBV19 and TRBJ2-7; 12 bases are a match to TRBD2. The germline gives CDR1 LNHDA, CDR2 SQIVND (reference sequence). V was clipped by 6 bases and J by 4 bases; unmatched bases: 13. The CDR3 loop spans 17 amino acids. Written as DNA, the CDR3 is TGTGCCAGTAGCCCGACTAGCGGGGGTATCCTTTGGTACGAGCAGTACTTC. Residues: CASSPTSGGILWYEQYF.

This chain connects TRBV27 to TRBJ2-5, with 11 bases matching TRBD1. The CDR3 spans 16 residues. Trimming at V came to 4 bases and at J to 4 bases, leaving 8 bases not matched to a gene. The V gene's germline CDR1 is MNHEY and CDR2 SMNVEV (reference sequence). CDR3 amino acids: CASSSRTGGAAETQYF. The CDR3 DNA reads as TGTGCCAGCAGTTCACGGACAGGGGGCGCGGCAGAGACCCAGTACTTC.

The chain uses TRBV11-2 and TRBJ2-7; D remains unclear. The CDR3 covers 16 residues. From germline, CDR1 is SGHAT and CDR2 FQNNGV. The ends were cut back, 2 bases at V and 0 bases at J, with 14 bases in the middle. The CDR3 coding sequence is TGTGCCAGCAGCTTAAGTGAGGACGTCAGCTCCTACGAGCAGTACTTC. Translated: CASSLSEDVSSYEQYF.

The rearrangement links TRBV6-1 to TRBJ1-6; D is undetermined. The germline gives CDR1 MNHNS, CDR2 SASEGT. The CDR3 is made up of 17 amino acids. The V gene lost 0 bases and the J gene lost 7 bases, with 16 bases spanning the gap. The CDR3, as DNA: TGTGCCAGCAGTGAAGCTGCCCCACACAGTTACAATTCACCCCTCCACTTT. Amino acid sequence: CASSEAAPHSYNSPLHF.

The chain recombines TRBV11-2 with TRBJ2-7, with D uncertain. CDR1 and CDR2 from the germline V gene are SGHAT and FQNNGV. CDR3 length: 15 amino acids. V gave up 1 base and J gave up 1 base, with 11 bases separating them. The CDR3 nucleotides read TGTGCCAGCAGCTTAGTCCAGCCGTTATCCTACGAGCAGTACTTC. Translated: CASSLVQPLSYEQYF.

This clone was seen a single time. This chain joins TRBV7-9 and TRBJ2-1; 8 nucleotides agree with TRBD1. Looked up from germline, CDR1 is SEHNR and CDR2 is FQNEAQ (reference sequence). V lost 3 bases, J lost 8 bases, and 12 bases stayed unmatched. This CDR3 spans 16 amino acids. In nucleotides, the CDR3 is TGTGCCAGCAGCTTCAGCATCGGGGCAGGGGGCCATGAGCAGTTCTTC. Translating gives CASSFSIGAGGHEQFF.

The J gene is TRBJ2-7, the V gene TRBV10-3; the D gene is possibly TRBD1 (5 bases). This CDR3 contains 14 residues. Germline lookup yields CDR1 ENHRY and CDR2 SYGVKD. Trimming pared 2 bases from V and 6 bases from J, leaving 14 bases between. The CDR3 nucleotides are TGTGCCATCAGTGAGGTAAAGGGGCGCTTCGAGCAGTACTTC. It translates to CAISEVKGRFEQYF.

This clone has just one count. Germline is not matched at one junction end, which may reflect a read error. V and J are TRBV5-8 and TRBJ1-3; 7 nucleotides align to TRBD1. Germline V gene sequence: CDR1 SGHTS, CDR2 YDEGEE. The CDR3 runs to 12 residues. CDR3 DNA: TGTGCCAGCCCCGCCCCAGTCGTGGGACAGATTTTT. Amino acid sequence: CASPAPVVGQIF.

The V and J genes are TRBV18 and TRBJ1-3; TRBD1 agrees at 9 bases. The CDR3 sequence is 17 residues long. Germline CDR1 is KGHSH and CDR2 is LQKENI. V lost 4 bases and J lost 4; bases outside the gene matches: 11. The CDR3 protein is CASSRNPGTGSGNTIYF. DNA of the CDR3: TGTGCCAGCTCACGCAATCCCGGGACAGGGTCAGGAAACACCATATATTTT.